These 25 T cell receptor beta chains originate from one sample sequenced in a study of blood T cell repertoires in COVID-19. Here immunoSEQ multiplex PCR was the method, and the copy in TCRdb shows in-frame clones only, minus some. The sample carries approximately 260,000 clones, 75% to 90% recorded once. Sequenced: peripheral blood. The receptors originated from a man aged 55-75 years who had recovered from COVID-19.

The genes are TRBV3-1 (or the pseudogene TRBV3-2) and TRBJ2-3, with D possibly matching TRBD2 (6 bases). V was pared by 0 bases and J by 1 base, with 11 bases between. CDR1 LGHDT and CDR2 YNNKEL come from the germline V gene (reference sequence). The CDR3 is made up of 16 amino acids. DNA of the CDR3: TGTGCCAGCAGCCAAGATTGGGCGGGACGCACAGATACGCAGTATTTT. This encodes CASSQDWAGRTDTQYF.

The genes are TRBV19 and TRBJ2-7; TRBD1 agrees at 7 bases. Trimming took 5 bases from V and 1 from J; bases not matched to a gene: 2. The CDR3 sequence is 13 residues long. Germline V lookup: CDR1 LNHDA, CDR2 SQIVND (reference sequence). CDR3: CASSPTGSYEQYF. Written as DNA, the CDR3 is TGTGCCAGTAGTCCGACAGGGTCCTACGAGCAGTACTTC.

The gene calls are TRBV11-2 and TRBJ1-1; D possibly corresponds to TRBD1 (5 bases). Trimming took off 4 bases at V and 11 bases at J, with 17 bases between the two ends. Germline loops: CDR1 SGHAT, CDR2 FQNNGV. This CDR3 has 13 amino acids. Here the CDR3 reads CASSSQGPLLAFF. For the CDR3, the DNA is TGTGCCAGCAGCTCCCAGGGTCCGCTTTTGGCTTTCTTT.

The sample holds a few counts of this clone. V gene TRBV18 combines with J gene TRBJ2-7; the match to TRBD1 covers 7 bases. The CDR3 spans 13 residues. J gave up 4 bases and V 3 bases, and 3 bases lay outside the gene matches. Germline V gene data show CDR1 as KGHSH and CDR2 as LQKENI. DNA for the CDR3: TGTGCCAGCTCACCGACAGGGTTATACGAGCAGTACTTC. This translates into CASSPTGLYEQYF.

The chain has TRBV6-5 and TRBJ1-1; the D is unclear. Trimming took off 6 bases at V and 0 bases at J, with 8 bases between the two ends. Germline assignment: CDR1 MNHEY and CDR2 SVGAGI. This CDR3 region has 13 residues. The CDR3 bases are TGTGCCAGCAGCATGAGATTGAACACTGAAGCTTTCTTT. Protein sequence: CASSMRLNTEAFF.

The chain has TRBV7-9 and TRBJ2-7, with TRBD1 matching 9 bases. V dropped 4 bases and J dropped 6; count of bases not matched to a gene: 7. Germline assignment: CDR1 SEHNR and CDR2 FQNEAQ (reference sequence). The CDR3 has 14 amino acids. The CDR3 nucleotides read TGTGCCAGCAGCTCGACAGGGGGAAGGGGCGAGCAGTACTTC. It yields the protein CASSSTGGRGEQYF.

The V call is TRBV12-5, the J call TRBJ1-1, with D maybe TRBD1 (6 bases). V lost 6 bases and J 1 base, leaving 18 bases between the germline ends. The CDR3 runs to 16 residues. The V gene's germline CDR1 is LGHNT and CDR2 FRNRAP. The CDR3 DNA is TGTGCTAGTGGCGCGGTCAACAGGGTGGGGAACACTGAAGCTTTCTTT. It encodes CASGAVNRVGNTEAFF.

The gene calls are TRBV5-1 and TRBJ1-5; TRBD1 is a possible D gene (5 bases). This CDR3 spans 15 amino acids. The V and J ends lost 1 base and 1 base respectively, with 9 bases between them. The germline V gene has CDR1 SGHRS and CDR2 YFSETQ. The DNA of the CDR3 is TGCGCCAGCAGCTTGTCCGGACAAAGCAATCAGCCCCAGCATTTT. Its protein is CASSLSGQSNQPQHF.

V and J are TRBV28 and TRBJ1-1; unclear D gene. There are 14 residues in the CDR3. Germline CDR1 is MDHEN and CDR2 is SYDVKM. Trimming removed 11 bases from V and 0 bases from J, with 16 bases in between. The CDR3 DNA is TGTGCCCTACGTAGATCTTTTATGAACACTGAAGCTTTCTTT. It yields the protein CALRRSFMNTEAFF. The entire variable domain, with the rest obtained from reference TRBV28 and TRBJ1-1, is as follows: DVKVTQSSRYLVKRTGEKVFLECVQDMDHENMFWYRQDPGLGLRLIYFSYDVKMKEKGDIPEGYSVSREKKERFSLILESASTNQTSMYLCALRRSFMNTEAFFGQGTRLTVV.

As regards this clone: Other DNA sequences in this specimen translate into the identical CDR3. V usage is TRBV6-4 and J usage is TRBJ2-2; possible D gene TRBD1, 5 bases. This CDR3 has 15 amino acids. Germline V gene data show CDR1 as MRHNA and CDR2 as SNTAGT. The V end lost 2 bases, the J end lost 4 bases, and 11 bases lay between the germline ends. CDR3 nucleotide sequence: TGTGCCAGCAGTGACAGGGGAATGGGCACCGGGGAGCTGTTTTTT. Protein sequence: CASSDRGMGTGELFF.

The V gene is TRBV14, the J gene TRBJ1-5, with 9 bases lining up with TRBD1. Germline V CDR1 and CDR2: SGHDN, FVKESK. Trimming took 3 bases from V and 3 from J; bases not matched to a gene: 3. There are 15 residues in the CDR3. CDR3: CASSHGTGINQPQHF. The CDR3 nucleotides are TGTGCCAGCAGCCACGGGACAGGGATCAATCAGCCCCAGCATTTT.

As DNA, the CDR3 is TGTGCCAGCAGCTATGGACAGTCCCTATACGAGCAGTACTTC. Amino acids: CASSYGQSLYEQYF. The chain uses TRBV5-8 and TRBJ2-7, with a tentative D call TRBD1 (6 bases). In germline, CDR1 is SGHTS, CDR2 YDEGEE. There are 14 residues in the CDR3. The V and J ends lost 3 bases and 4 bases respectively, with 14 bases between them. The full variable domain, its missing parts supplied by reference TRBV5-8 and TRBJ2-7, is EAGVTQSPTHLIKTRGQQATLRCSPISGHTSVYWYQQALGLGLQFLLWYDEGEERNRGNFPPRFSGRQFPNYSSELNVNALELEDSALYLCASSYGQSLYEQYFGPGTRLTVT.

The chain recombines TRBV3-1 (or the pseudogene TRBV3-2) with TRBJ2-3; TRBD1 might be the D (6 bases). The CDR3 is 13 residues long. Looked up from germline, CDR1 is LGHDT and CDR2 is YNNKEL (reference sequence). V lost 0 bases and J 7 bases, leaving 8 bases between the germline ends. This CDR3 is CASSQDQGNTQYF. The CDR3 DNA sequence: TGTGCCAGCAGCCAAGATCAGGGGAATACGCAGTATTTT.

The genes are TRBV12-5 and TRBJ2-3; 12 bases match TRBD2. Germline V lookup: CDR1 LGHNT, CDR2 FRNRAP. This CDR3 has 18 amino acids. V trimming: 4 bases; J trimming: 0 bases; junction bases outside the gene matches: 8. This CDR3 is CASGYFGLAGTSTDTQYF. The CDR3 nucleotides are TGTGCTAGTGGTTACTTCGGACTAGCGGGAACTAGCACAGATACGCAGTATTTT. The full variable domain, rest sourced from reference TRBV12-5 and TRBJ2-3, is DARVTQTPRHKVTEMGQEVTMRCQPILGHNTVFWYRQTMMQGLELLAYFRNRAPLDDSGMPKDRFSAEMPDATLATLKIQPSEPRDSAVYFCASGYFGLAGTSTDTQYFGPGTRLTVL.

The genes are TRBV19 and TRBJ1-3; the D is unclear. CDR1 is LNHDA and CDR2 is SQIVND in the germline V gene (reference sequence). Trimming cost V 3 bases and J 0 bases, with 21 bases left between them. This CDR3 region has 19 residues. This CDR3 is CASSMGSSIWMSSGNTIYF. The CDR3, as DNA: TGTGCCAGTAGTATGGGCTCCAGCATTTGGATGTCCTCTGGAAACACCATATATTTT.

The V and J genes are TRBV6-9 and TRBJ1-1; D possibly corresponds to TRBD1 (5 bases). The CDR3 loop spans 16 amino acids. The V gene lost 0 bases and the J gene lost 0 bases, with 11 bases spanning the gap. CDR1 and CDR2 (germline): MNHGY, SVAAGI. Written as DNA, the CDR3 is TGTGCCAGCAGTTATTCCCCTAGGACACTGAACACTGAAGCTTTCTTT. Its protein is CASSYSPRTLNTEAFF.

V and J are TRBV11-3 and TRBJ2-5, with 12 bases lining up with TRBD1. V trimming: 5 bases; J trimming: 5 bases; junction bases outside the gene matches: 12. CDR3 length: 17 amino acids. Germline CDR1 and CDR2: SGHNT and YENEEA. As DNA, the CDR3 is TGTGCCAGCAGCCCCCGCGTGGGGACAGGGGGCGGGGAGACCCAGTACTTC. This encodes CASSPRVGTGGGETQYF.

The chain couples TRBV20-1 to TRBJ2-7; TRBD1 matches at 8 bases. Germline CDR1 DFQATT, CDR2 SNEGSKA (reference sequence). This CDR3 is 15 amino acids long. Germline trimming cut 3 bases from V and 4 bases from J; bases unmatched to any gene: 11. The DNA of the CDR3 is TGCAGTGCTAGTAATGGACAGGGCAGCCGTTACGAGCAGTACTTC. Translation gives CSASNGQGSRYEQYF.

The rearrangement uses TRBV30 and TRBJ2-1; 7 nucleotides agree with TRBD2. V shed 5 bases, J shed 5 bases, and the junction held 9 bases outside the gene matches. In germline, CDR1 is GTSNPN, CDR2 SVGIG (reference sequence). The CDR3 consists of 14 residues. The CDR3 protein is CAWGSTSVNNEQFF. Written as DNA, the CDR3 is TGTGCCTGGGGCTCTACTAGCGTCAACAATGAGCAGTTCTTC.

The chain employs TRBV11-3 and TRBJ2-7, with D uncertain. This CDR3 spans 14 amino acids. Germline lookup yields CDR1 SGHNT and CDR2 YENEEA. V dropped 5 bases and J dropped 3 bases, with 14 bases sitting between them. CDR3 sequence: CASSPGVKSYEQYF. The DNA for the CDR3 is TGTGCCAGCAGCCCGGGTGTGAAAAGCTACGAGCAGTACTTC.

This chain uses TRBV28 with TRBJ2-7; 8 bases are shared with TRBD1. The CDR3 spans 18 residues. Trimming cost V 4 bases and J 2 bases; bases outside gene matches: 16. Germline values: CDR1 MDHEN, CDR2 SYDVKM. The CDR3 bases are TGTGCCAGCAGTTCCAATTTGGGTGGGACAGGAAAGACCTACGAGCAGTACTTC. Protein sequence: CASSSNLGGTGKTYEQYF. Drawing the rest from reference TRBV28 and TRBJ2-7, the complete variable domain is DVKVTQSSRYLVKRTGEKVFLECVQDMDHENMFWYRQDPGLGLRLIYFSYDVKMKEKGDIPEGYSVSREKKERFSLILESASTNQTSMYLCASSSNLGGTGKTYEQYFGPGTRLTVT.

The rearrangement joins TRBV5-1 to TRBJ1-1, with 12 bases lining up with TRBD1. V gave up 4 bases and J gave up 5 bases; unmatched junction bases: 6. This CDR3 contains 15 residues. Per the germline V gene, CDR1 is SGHRS and CDR2 is YFSETQ. CDR3 protein: CASSAGTGGGTEAFF. CDR3 DNA: TGCGCCAGCAGCGCCGGGACAGGGGGCGGGACTGAAGCTTTCTTT.

This clone appeared a single time. This chain uses TRBV20-1 with TRBJ2-7; TRBD1 matches at 8 bases. The V gene end was trimmed by 3 bases and the J gene end by 7 bases; junction bases not matched to a gene: 11. This CDR3 region has 14 residues. CDR1 and CDR2 from the germline V gene are DFQATT and SNEGSKA (reference sequence). The chain's CDR3 is CSASGGQGAGEQYF. The CDR3 DNA sequence: TGCAGTGCTAGTGGGGGGCAGGGGGCGGGAGAGCAGTACTTC.

The CDR3 nucleotides are TGTGCCAGCAGTCGGACAGGGAACACTGAAGCTTTCTTT. Amino acid sequence: CASSRTGNTEAFF. This chain uses TRBV7-8 with TRBJ1-1, with 7 bases lining up with TRBD1. Trimming took 6 bases from V and 1 from J; bases not matched to a gene: 2. Germline values: CDR1 SGHVS, CDR2 FQNEAQ. This CDR3 is 13 amino acids long.

This clone was seen a single time. V and J are TRBV6-6 and TRBJ1-2; 9 bases align to TRBD1. Germline CDR1 reads MNHNY; CDR2 reads SVGAGI (reference sequence). V was pared by 5 bases and J by 8 bases, with 6 bases of the junction left unmatched. The CDR3 covers 13 residues. CDR3 nucleotide sequence: TGTGCCAGCAGTGACAACAGGGGGCGCGGCTACACCTTC. Its translation is CASSDNRGRGYTF.